This T cell receptor beta chain stems from a study of CD8 T cells in ankylosing spondylitis. Notes on the study in general: CD8+ disease-linked clones were present at relatively low frequencies in blood.

The V gene end was trimmed by 7 bases and the J gene end by 1 base; junction bases not matched to a gene: 10. Germline V gene sequence: CDR1 SGHKS, CDR2 YYEKEE (reference sequence). There are 15 residues in the CDR3. This clonotype was seen more than once but under ten times. Its target is unknown. TCRdb processed the 5' RACE reads anew with MiXCR; each CDR3 protein has one entry. The sample includes about 160,000 distinct CDR3 sequences, around 42% of them seen just once. The sequence derives from a male donor with ankylosing spondylitis. Sequencing used synovial fluid, either unsorted or a sorted T cell fraction (not recorded which). The chain combines TRBV5-5 with TRBJ1-1; 7 bases map to TRBD1. The CDR3 DNA reads TGTGCCAGCGATCAAGGGGGCTACACGAACACTGAAGCTTTCTTT. This gives the protein CASDQGGYTNTEAFF.